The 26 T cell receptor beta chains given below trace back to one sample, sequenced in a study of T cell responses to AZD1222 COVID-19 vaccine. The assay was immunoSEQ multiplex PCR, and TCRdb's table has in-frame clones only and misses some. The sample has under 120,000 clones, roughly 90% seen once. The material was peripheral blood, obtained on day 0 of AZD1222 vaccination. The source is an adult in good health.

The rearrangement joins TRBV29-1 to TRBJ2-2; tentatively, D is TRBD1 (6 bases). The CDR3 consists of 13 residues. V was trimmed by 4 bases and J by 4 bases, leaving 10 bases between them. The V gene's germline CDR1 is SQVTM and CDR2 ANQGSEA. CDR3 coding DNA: TGCAGCGTTGGGACAGCGGCCACCGGGGAGCTGTTTTTT. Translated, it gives CSVGTAATGELFF.

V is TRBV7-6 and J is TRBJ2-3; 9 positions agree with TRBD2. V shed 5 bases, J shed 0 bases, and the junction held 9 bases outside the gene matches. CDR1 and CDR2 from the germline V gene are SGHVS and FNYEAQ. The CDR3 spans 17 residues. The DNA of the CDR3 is TGTGCCAGCAGCGCAGGACTAGCGACGACTAGCACAGATACGCAGTATTTT. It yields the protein CASSAGLATTSTDTQYF.

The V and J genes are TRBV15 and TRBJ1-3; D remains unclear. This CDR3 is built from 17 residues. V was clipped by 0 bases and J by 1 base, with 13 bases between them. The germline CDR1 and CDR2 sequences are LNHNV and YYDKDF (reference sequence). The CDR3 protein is CATSRDWARGSGNTIYF. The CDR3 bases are TGTGCCACCAGCAGAGATTGGGCGCGAGGGTCTGGAAACACCATATATTTT.

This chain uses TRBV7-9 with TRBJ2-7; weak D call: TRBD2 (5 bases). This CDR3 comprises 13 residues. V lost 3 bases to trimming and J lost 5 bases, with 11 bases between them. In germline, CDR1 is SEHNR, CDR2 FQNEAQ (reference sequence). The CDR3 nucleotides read TGTGCCAGCAGCTTGGAGTGGCGGGACGAGCAGTACTTC. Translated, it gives CASSLEWRDEQYF.

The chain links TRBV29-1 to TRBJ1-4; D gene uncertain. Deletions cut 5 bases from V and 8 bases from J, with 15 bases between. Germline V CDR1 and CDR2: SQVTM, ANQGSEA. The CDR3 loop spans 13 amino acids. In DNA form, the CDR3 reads TGCAGCGTTAAGATGACTCGAGGCGAAAAACTGTTTTTT. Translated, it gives CSVKMTRGEKLFF.

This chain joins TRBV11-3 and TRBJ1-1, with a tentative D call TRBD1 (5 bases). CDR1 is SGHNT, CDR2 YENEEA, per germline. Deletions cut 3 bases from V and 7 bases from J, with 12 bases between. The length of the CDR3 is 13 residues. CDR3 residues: CASSFVQQGEAFF. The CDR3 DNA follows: TGTGCCAGCAGCTTCGTCCAGCAGGGTGAAGCTTTCTTT.

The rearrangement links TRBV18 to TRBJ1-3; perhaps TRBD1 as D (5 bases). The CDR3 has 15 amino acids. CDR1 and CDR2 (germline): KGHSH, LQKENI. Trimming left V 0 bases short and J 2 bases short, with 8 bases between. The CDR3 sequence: CASSPPWGTGNTIYF. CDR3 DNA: TGTGCCAGCTCACCACCTTGGGGGACTGGAAACACCATATATTTT.

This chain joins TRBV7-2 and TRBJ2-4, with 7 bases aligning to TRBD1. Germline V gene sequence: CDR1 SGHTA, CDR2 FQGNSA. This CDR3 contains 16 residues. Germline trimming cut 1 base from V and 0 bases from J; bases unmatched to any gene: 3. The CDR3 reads CASSLGGTEAKNIQYF. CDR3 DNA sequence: TGTGCCAGCAGCTTAGGGGGGACAGAAGCCAAAAACATTCAGTACTTC.

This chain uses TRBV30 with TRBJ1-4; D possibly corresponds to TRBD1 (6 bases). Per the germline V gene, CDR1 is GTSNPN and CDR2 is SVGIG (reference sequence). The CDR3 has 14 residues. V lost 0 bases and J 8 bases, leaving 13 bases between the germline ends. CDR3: CAWSVLQGSEKLFF. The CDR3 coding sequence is TGTGCCTGGAGTGTTTTACAGGGCTCAGAAAAACTGTTTTTT.

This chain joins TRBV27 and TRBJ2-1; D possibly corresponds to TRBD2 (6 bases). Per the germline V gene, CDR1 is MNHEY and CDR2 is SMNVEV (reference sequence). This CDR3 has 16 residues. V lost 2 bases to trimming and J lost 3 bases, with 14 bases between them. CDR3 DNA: TGTGCCAGCAGTTTAATAGATACGGGAGTCTACAATGAGCAGTTCTTC. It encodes CASSLIDTGVYNEQFF.

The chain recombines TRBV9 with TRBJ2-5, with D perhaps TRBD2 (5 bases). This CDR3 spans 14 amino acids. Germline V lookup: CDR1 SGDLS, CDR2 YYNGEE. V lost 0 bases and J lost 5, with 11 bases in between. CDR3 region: CASSVGSERETQYF. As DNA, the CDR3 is TGTGCCAGCAGCGTAGGTAGCGAAAGGGAGACCCAGTACTTC.

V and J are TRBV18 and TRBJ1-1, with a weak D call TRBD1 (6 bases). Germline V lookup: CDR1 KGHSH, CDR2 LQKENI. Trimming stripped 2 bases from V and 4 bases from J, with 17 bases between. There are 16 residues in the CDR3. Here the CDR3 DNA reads TGTGCCAGCTCACCATCGGTGACAGGAGTGAGCACTGAAGCTTTCTTT. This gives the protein CASSPSVTGVSTEAFF.

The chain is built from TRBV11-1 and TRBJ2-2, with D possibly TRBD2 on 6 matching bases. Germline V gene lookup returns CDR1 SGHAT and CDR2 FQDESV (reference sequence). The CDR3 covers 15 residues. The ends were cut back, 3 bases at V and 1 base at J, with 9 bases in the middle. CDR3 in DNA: TGTGCCAGCAGCTTTGGTAGCGGGAACACCGGGGAGCTGTTTTTT. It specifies CASSFGSGNTGELFF.

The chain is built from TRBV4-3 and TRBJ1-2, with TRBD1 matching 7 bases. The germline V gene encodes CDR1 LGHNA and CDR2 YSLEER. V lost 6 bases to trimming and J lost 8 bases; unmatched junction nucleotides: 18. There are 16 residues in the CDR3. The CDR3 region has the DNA TGCGCCAGCAGTCAGTATGATCAAGGGGGCGCAGGGGGCTACACCTTC. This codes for CASSQYDQGGAGGYTF.

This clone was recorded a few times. The CDR3 sequence is CATSDLGISDGRRVLYGNTIYF. CDR3 nucleotides: TGTGCCACCAGTGATTTAGGAATATCCGATGGGCGGAGGGTCCTTTATGGAAACACCATATATTTT. The gene calls are TRBV24-1 and TRBJ1-3, with no clear D. The V gene's germline CDR1 is KGHDR and CDR2 SFDVKD. CDR3 length equals 22 residues. Trimming left V 1 base short and J 3 bases short, with 30 bases between.

The CDR3 sequence is CAWSAAGGFGELFF. In DNA form, the CDR3 reads TGTGCCTGGAGTGCTGCGGGAGGGTTCGGGGAGCTGTTTTTT. The chain couples TRBV30 to TRBJ2-2, with TRBD2 identical over 9 bases. The germline V gene encodes CDR1 GTSNPN and CDR2 SVGIG (reference sequence). Germline trimming cut 1 base from V and 7 bases from J; bases unmatched to any gene: 4. This CDR3 region has 14 residues.

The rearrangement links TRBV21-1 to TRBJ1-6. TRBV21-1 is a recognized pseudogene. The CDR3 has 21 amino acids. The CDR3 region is CASSKIMGGSQGRSYNSPLHF. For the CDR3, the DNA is TGTGCCAGCAGCAAAATAATGGGAGGTTCGCAGGGTCGCTCCTATAATTCACCCCTCCACTTT.

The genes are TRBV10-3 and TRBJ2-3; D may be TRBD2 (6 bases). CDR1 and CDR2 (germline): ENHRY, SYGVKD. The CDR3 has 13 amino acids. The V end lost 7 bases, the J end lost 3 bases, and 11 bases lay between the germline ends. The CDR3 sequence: CAINPEGTDTQYF. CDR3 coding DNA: TGTGCCATCAACCCGGAGGGGACAGATACGCAGTATTTT.

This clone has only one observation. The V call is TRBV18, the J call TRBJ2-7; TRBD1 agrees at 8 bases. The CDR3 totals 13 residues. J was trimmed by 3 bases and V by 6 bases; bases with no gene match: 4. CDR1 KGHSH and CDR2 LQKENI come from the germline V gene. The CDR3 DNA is TGTGCCAGCTCGCTTGGACAGGGCTACGAGCAGTACTTC. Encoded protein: CASSLGQGYEQYF.

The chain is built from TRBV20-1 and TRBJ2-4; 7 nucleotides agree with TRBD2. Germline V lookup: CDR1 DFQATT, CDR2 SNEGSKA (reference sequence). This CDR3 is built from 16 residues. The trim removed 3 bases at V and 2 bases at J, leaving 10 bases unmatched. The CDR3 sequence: CSASKGGERTKNIQYF. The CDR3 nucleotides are TGCAGTGCTAGTAAGGGAGGGGAGAGGACCAAAAACATTCAGTACTTC.

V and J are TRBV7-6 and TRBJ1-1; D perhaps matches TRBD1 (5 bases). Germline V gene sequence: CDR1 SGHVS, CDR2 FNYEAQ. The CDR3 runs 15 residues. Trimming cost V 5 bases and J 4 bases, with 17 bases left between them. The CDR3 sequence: CASSGRQGVSTEAFF. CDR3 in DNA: TGTGCCAGCAGCGGGAGGCAGGGAGTTTCCACTGAAGCTTTCTTT.

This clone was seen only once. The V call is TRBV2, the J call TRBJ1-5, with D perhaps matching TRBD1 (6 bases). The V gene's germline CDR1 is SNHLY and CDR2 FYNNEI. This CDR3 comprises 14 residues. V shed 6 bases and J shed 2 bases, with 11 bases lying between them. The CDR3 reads CASSSQGRNQPQHF. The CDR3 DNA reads TGTGCCAGCAGCTCACAGGGTCGCAATCAGCCCCAGCATTTT. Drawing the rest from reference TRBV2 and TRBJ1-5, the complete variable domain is EPEVTQTPSHQVTQMGQEVILRCVPISNHLYFYWYRQILGQKVEFLVSFYNNEISEKSEIFDDQFSVERPDGSNFTLKIRSTKLEDSAMYFCASSSQGRNQPQHFGDGTRLSIL.

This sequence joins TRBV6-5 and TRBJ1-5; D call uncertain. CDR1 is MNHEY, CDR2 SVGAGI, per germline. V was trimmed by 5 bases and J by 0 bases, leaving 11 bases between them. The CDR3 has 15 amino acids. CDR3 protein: CASSPRGDSNQPQHF. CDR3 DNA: TGTGCCAGCAGTCCCCGAGGAGATAGCAATCAGCCCCAGCATTTT.

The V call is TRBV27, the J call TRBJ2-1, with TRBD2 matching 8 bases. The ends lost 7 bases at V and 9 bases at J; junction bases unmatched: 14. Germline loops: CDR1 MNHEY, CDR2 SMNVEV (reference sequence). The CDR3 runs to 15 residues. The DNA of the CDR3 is TGTGCCAGCACCGCCTTCTCGGGAGGGGCCGGTGAGCAGTTCTTC. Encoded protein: CASTAFSGGAGEQFF.

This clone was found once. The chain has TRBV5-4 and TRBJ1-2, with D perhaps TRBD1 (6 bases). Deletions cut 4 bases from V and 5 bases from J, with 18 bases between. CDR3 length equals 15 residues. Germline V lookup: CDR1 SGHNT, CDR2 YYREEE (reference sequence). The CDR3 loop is CASSPWGGQLYGYTF. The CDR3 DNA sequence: TGTGCCAGCAGCCCCTGGGGGGGGCAACTATATGGCTACACCTTC.

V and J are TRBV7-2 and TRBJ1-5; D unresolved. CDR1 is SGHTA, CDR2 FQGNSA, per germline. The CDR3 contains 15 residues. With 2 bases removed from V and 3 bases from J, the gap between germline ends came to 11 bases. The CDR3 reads CASSLLVGNNQPQHF. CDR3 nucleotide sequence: TGTGCCAGCAGCTTACTCGTGGGGAACAATCAGCCCCAGCATTTT. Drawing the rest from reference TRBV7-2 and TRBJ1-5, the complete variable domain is GAGVSQSPSNKVTEKGKDVELRCDPISGHTALYWYRQSLGQGLEFLIYFQGNSAPDKSGLPSDRFSAERTGGSVSTLTIQRTQQEDSAVYLCASSLLVGNNQPQHFGDGTRLSIL.